This T cell receptor (beta chain) comes out of a study of technical replicates of blood from a few donors. Profiled with immunoSEQ multiplex PCR; TCRdb holds only in-frame clones, not every one. This table has 50,000 to 70,000 clones, approximately 87% appearing once. This CDR3 comprises 12 residues. V dropped 5 bases and J dropped 0 bases, with 5 bases sitting between them. Looked up from germline, CDR1 is MDHEN and CDR2 is SYDVKM. The sequenced sample was PBMCs. V usage is TRBV28 and J usage is TRBJ2-7; D uncertain. The receptor's source is a human donor in good health. Some clones in this sample may be carry-over from other donors' samples. CDR3 nucleotide sequence: TGTGCCAGCAGTCCCAACTCCTACGAGCAGTACTTC. Translation: CASSPNSYEQYF. The full variable domain, with the rest looked up from reference TRBV28 and TRBJ2-7, is DVKVTQSSRYLVKRTGEKVFLECVQDMDHENMFWYRQDPGLGLRLIYFSYDVKMKEKGDIPEGYSVSREKKERFSLILESASTNQTSMYLCASSPNSYEQYFGPGTRLTVT.